This TCR beta chain was documented in a study of shared clonotypes between healthy human individuals. The study, taken as a whole, reports: Around 5.4% of naive CD4 clonotypes were common to a few donors.

CD8 cells classed as naive were CD45RO-negative and positively selected for CCR7, excluding terminally differentiated effector memory CD45RA+ cells. The CDR3 covers 18 residues. V dropped 1 base and J dropped 4; count of bases not matched to a gene: 15. Germline lookup yields CDR1 LGHNT and CDR2 FRNRAP. Measured with immunoSEQ multiplex PCR; TCRdb has only the in-frame clones, and not every one. The table lists some 2.1 million clones, 85% to 95% of them singletons. With regard to this clone: Its antigen is still unknown.

The receptor was isolated from a man younger than 35 in good health. Some clones in this sample may be carry-over from other donors' samples. Specimen: naive CD8+ T cells from PBMCs. V gene TRBV12-5 combines with J gene TRBJ1-2, with TRBD1 identical over 7 bases. The CDR3 region has the DNA TGTGCTAGTGGTTTGGCGGGACCGCAGGGGGGTGGTTTCTATGGCTACACCTTC. It specifies CASGLAGPQGGGFYGYTF.